These 18 T cell receptor beta chains share one sample of origin, sequenced in a study of cytomegalovirus exposure and HLA in healthy donors (dated by TCRdb to the late 2010s). Receptor amplification or capture employed the immunoSEQ multiplex PCR assay. TCRdb's version of the immuneACCESS table is confined to in-frame rearrangements and falls short of the full clone set. An unresolved V gene accounts for under half of the shortfall where checked; the remainder is of unknown origin. Here the sample has about 200,000 clones; roughly 77% occur a single time. About 1.2% of the sample comes from the top ten. The sequenced sample was PBMCs. The receptors originated from a woman aged 25 to 45 in good health and CMV-seronegative.

V gene TRBV7-2 combines with J gene TRBJ2-3; TRBD2 matches at 9 bases. The germline CDR1 and CDR2 sequences are SGHTA and FQGNSA. The CDR3 has 14 residues. J gave up 3 bases and V 5 bases, and 3 bases lay outside the gene matches. In nucleotides, the CDR3 is TGTGCCAGCAGCCTAGGACTAGCGACAGATACGCAGTATTTT. Amino acids: CASSLGLATDTQYF.

The CDR3: CASKRQEATGELFF. CDR3 DNA sequence: TGTGCCAGCAAACGACAGGAAGCCACCGGGGAGCTGTTTTTT. The chain couples TRBV2 to TRBJ2-2; D is possibly TRBD1 (6 bases). Germline values: CDR1 SNHLY, CDR2 FYNNEI. CDR3 size: 14 residues. Trimming cost V 7 bases and J 4 bases, with 13 bases left between them.

In the case of this clone: Other nucleotide sequences from this sample produce the same CDR3. The chain links TRBV18 to TRBJ1-5, with TRBD1 identical over 9 bases. There are 16 residues in the CDR3. CDR1 and CDR2 from the germline V gene are KGHSH and LQKENI. V trimming: 4 bases; J trimming: 1 base; junction bases outside the gene matches: 5. CDR3 nucleotide sequence: TGTGCCAGCTCACTATCAACAGGGGGCAGCAATCAGCCCCAGCATTTT. Translated, it gives CASSLSTGGSNQPQHF.

The genes are TRBV11-2 and TRBJ1-3, with D perhaps matching TRBD1 (5 bases). The CDR3 length is 15 residues. Germline values: CDR1 SGHAT, CDR2 FQNNGV. Between the trimmed V and J ends, which lost 1 base and 3 bases, there was a span of 10 bases. In DNA, the CDR3 is TGTGCCAGCAGCTTAGGGTGGGGACTTGGAAACACCATATATTTT. Translating gives CASSLGWGLGNTIYF.

This rearrangement joins TRBV5-1 to TRBJ1-1, with 7 bases that match TRBD1. The CDR3 has 15 residues. In germline, CDR1 is SGHRS, CDR2 YFSETQ. Trimming at V came to 0 bases and at J to 4 bases, leaving 6 bases not matched to a gene. The CDR3 nucleotides read TGCGCCAGCAGCTTGGGAGGGGGCGGTGGCACTGAAGCTTTCTTT. Its translation: CASSLGGGGGTEAFF.

This clone appeared a single time. The V and J genes are TRBV19 and TRBJ2-3; 8 bases are shared with TRBD2. This CDR3 is 15 amino acids long. Per the germline V gene, CDR1 is LNHDA and CDR2 is SQIVND (reference sequence). V lost 10 bases, J lost 4 bases, and 13 bases stayed unmatched. DNA for the CDR3: TGTGCCACCCGTTGGGGGACTAGTCCTTCAGATACGCAGTATTTT. This translates into CATRWGTSPSDTQYF. The full variable domain, in which reference TRBV19 and TRBJ2-3 provide the parts outside the CDR3, is DGGITQSPKYLFRKEGQNVTLSCEQNLNHDAMYWYRQDPGQGLRLIYYSQIVNDFQKGDIAEGYSVSREKKESFPLTVTSAQKNPTAFYLCATRWGTSPSDTQYFGPGTRLTVL.

The V gene is TRBV19, the J gene TRBJ2-4; TRBD2 agrees at 7 bases. This CDR3 has 16 amino acids. The trim removed 6 bases at V and 2 bases at J, leaving 10 bases unmatched. CDR1 is LNHDA and CDR2 is SQIVND in the germline V gene (reference sequence). This CDR3 reads CASSTPGGSSKNIQYF. The CDR3 DNA follows: TGTGCCAGTAGCACTCCCGGGGGGTCTTCCAAAAACATTCAGTACTTC. Looking up the rest from reference TRBV19 and TRBJ2-4 gives the full variable domain: DGGITQSPKYLFRKEGQNVTLSCEQNLNHDAMYWYRQDPGQGLRLIYYSQIVNDFQKGDIAEGYSVSREKKESFPLTVTSAQKNPTAFYLCASSTPGGSSKNIQYFGAGTRLSVL.

DNA of the CDR3: TGTGCCAGCAGGACCGGGACTGGCGCATTGTCACCCCTCCACTTT. This gives the protein CASRTGTGALSPLHF. V usage is TRBV28 and J usage is TRBJ1-6; TRBD1 is a possible D gene (5 bases). The CDR3 contains 15 residues. CDR1 MDHEN and CDR2 SYDVKM come from the germline V gene. Trimming stripped 6 bases from V and 10 bases from J, with 19 bases between.

The sample holds a few counts of this clone. This chain joins TRBV18 and TRBJ1-5; D may be TRBD1 (6 bases). Per germline, CDR1 KGHSH and CDR2 LQKENI. Trimming took 3 bases from V and 6 from J, leaving 9 bases between them. CDR3 length: 13 residues. The CDR3 region has the DNA TGTGCCAGCTCACCGGGGGCAGCTCAGCCCCAGCATTTT. Its protein is CASSPGAAQPQHF.

The chain combines TRBV6-4 with TRBJ2-3; 8 nucleotides agree with TRBD2. The CDR3 loop spans 17 amino acids. The ends lost 0 bases at V and 3 bases at J; junction bases unmatched: 8. The germline V gene encodes CDR1 MRHNA and CDR2 SNTAGT. The CDR3 is CASSDSTTGGGTDTQYF. In DNA form, the CDR3 reads TGTGCCAGCAGTGACTCGACAACCGGGGGGGGTACAGATACGCAGTATTTT.

In its sample, this clone was seen once. The CDR3 DNA is TGTGCCAGCAGCCTCGGGATTCGAACCCCGATTGAAGCTTTCTTT. Its protein product is CASSLGIRTPIEAFF. The V call is TRBV11-2, the J call TRBJ1-1; D ambiguous. Germline lookup yields CDR1 SGHAT and CDR2 FQNNGV. The germline V and J ends were trimmed by 5 bases and 7 bases, with 20 bases remaining between them. The CDR3 runs 15 residues. Full variable domain (outside the CDR3, taken from reference TRBV11-2 and TRBJ1-1): EAGVAQSPRYKIIEKRQSVAFWCNPISGHATLYWYQQILGQGPKLLIQFQNNGVVDDSQLPKDRFSAERLKGVDSTLKIQPAKLEDSAVYLCASSLGIRTPIEAFFGQGTRLTVV.

The V call is TRBV5-4, the J call TRBJ1-1; tentatively, D is TRBD1 (5 bases). CDR1 is SGHNT and CDR2 is YYREEE in the germline V gene (reference sequence). CDR3 length equals 13 residues. Trimming cost V 1 base and J 4 bases, with 8 bases left between them. CDR3 in DNA: TGTGCCAGCAGCTTGCGGGGGATCACTGAAGCTTTCTTT. This gives the protein CASSLRGITEAFF.

This clone was counted many times. The CDR3 region is CASSISGTVENIQYF. CDR3 sequence (DNA): TGCGCCAGCAGTATCTCCGGGACAGTAGAAAACATTCAGTACTTC. The chain joins TRBV10-2 to TRBJ2-4; 7 bases map to TRBD1. Germline CDR1 is WSHSY and CDR2 is SAAADI. The CDR3 has 15 residues. J lost 5 bases, V lost 5 bases, and 9 bases had no gene match.

This clone was seen at least ten times. The chain recombines TRBV11-1 with TRBJ1-1; 8 nucleotides match TRBD1. The CDR3 is made up of 16 amino acids. Losses at the gene ends were 4 bases for V and 1 base for J; bases not matched to a gene: 8. CDR1 and CDR2 from the germline V gene are SGHAT and FQDESV (reference sequence). The CDR3 here is CASSSAPGQANTEAFF. The CDR3 DNA reads as TGTGCCAGCAGCTCCGCCCCGGGACAGGCGAACACTGAAGCTTTCTTT. The full variable domain, rest sourced from reference TRBV11-1 and TRBJ1-1, is EAEVAQSPRYKITEKSQAVAFWCDPISGHATLYWYRQILGQGPELLVQFQDESVVDDSQLPKDRFSAERLKGVDSTLKIQPAELGDSAMYLCASSSAPGQANTEAFFGQGTRLTVV.

V and J are TRBV7-3 and TRBJ2-7; 11 positions agree with TRBD1. Germline values: CDR1 SGHTA, CDR2 FQGTGA. The CDR3 sequence is 15 residues long. The junction had 5 bases not matched to a gene; V was cut back by 0 bases and J by 7 bases. CDR3 sequence: CASSLTGQGAREQYF. DNA for the CDR3: TGTGCCAGCAGCTTAACCGGACAGGGGGCGCGGGAGCAGTACTTC.

The V gene is TRBV30, the J gene TRBJ2-7; D remains ambiguous. Germline V gene data show CDR1 as GTSNPN and CDR2 as SVGIG (reference sequence). This CDR3 contains 11 residues. The V and J ends lost 8 bases and 5 bases respectively, with 13 bases between them. CDR3 sequence (DNA): TGTGCCGCAGGTGGGCTTAACGAGCAGTACTTC. Its protein is CAAGGLNEQYF.

This clone was observed a handful of times. CDR3 sequence reads: CSVIRQARGEQYF. CDR3 sequence (DNA): TGCAGCGTTATACGGCAGGCCCGGGGGGAGCAGTACTTC. The chain couples TRBV29-1 to TRBJ2-7, with D tentatively TRBD2 (6 bases). The CDR3 runs 13 residues. Germline loops: CDR1 SQVTM, CDR2 ANQGSEA. The V end was cut by 5 bases, the J end by 7 bases, with 18 bases between.

The chain is built from TRBV5-4 and TRBJ1-4, with 7 bases matching TRBD1. CDR1 and CDR2 (germline): SGHNT, YYREEE (reference sequence). The CDR3 runs 16 residues. The J segment lost 6 bases and the V segment lost 0 bases, leaving 8 bases of the junction unmatched. CDR3 protein: CASSLVGAGGDEKLFF. The CDR3 nucleotides are TGTGCCAGCAGCTTGGTAGGCGCAGGGGGAGATGAAAAACTGTTTTTT.